Listed below are T cell receptor beta chains from one sample, sequenced in a study of OX40 agonist ivuxolimab in advanced cancers. Only in-frame clones appear in the TCRdb table, and some are missing; sequencing was by immunoSEQ multiplex PCR. The sample contains roughly 70,000 clones, 70% to 90% of which appear only once. The source was CD4+ or CD8+ T cells sorted from blood, collected in a trial of the OX40 agonist ivuxolimab. The receptors come from an adult with an advanced solid tumor such as melanoma, head and neck, liver or kidney cancer. CDR3s include the opening cysteine and the closing phenylalanine or tryptophan. The D gene is left open where the match is weak. Clone size is not always given. Where it is, it says once, few, many or a class for expanded clones.

d_call j_call v_call clone_size cdr3_nt cdr3_aa
. TRBJ2-5 TRBV5-6 . TGTGCCAGCAGCTTAGGGGGGGTTCTAGAGACCCAGTACTTC CASSLGGVLETQYF
TRBD1 TRBJ2-7 TRBV5-1 . TGCGCCAGCAGCCCCGACAGGGTCCCTATAGAGCAGTACTTC CASSPDRVPIEQYF
TRBD1 TRBJ2-2 TRBV27 . TGTGCCAGCAGCCGAACTCTCGGGACAGGGAAGGCCGGGGAGCTGTTTTTT CASSRTLGTGKAGELFF
TRBD2 TRBJ2-1 TRBV4-1 . TGCGCCAGCAGCGACAGCGGGATATACAATGAGCAGTTCTTC CASSDSGIYNEQFF
. TRBJ2-7 TRBV6-6 . TGTGCCAGCAGTTACTCTACCCCGGACGAGCAGTACTTC CASSYSTPDEQYF
. TRBJ2-1 TRBV19 . TGTGCCAGTAGTACCGGGGGGCTTAATGAGCAGTTCTTC CASSTGGLNEQFF
TRBD2 TRBJ2-6 TRBV4-1 . TGCGCCAGCAGCCAAGGGGAGGGGTTTGGGGCCAACGTCCTGACTTTC CASSQGEGFGANVLTF
TRBD1 TRBJ2-7 TRBV5-1 . TGCGCCAGCAGCTTAGGGGGCTTGGACGAGCAGTACTTC CASSLGGLDEQYF
. TRBJ2-4 TRBV6-1 once TGTGCCAGCAGTGATTTCGGCGGGGCGACCAAAAACATTCAGTACTTC CASSDFGGATKNIQYF
. TRBJ1-2 TRBV11-2 . TGTGCCAGCAGCCCGGCCGGCTTTGCTAACTATGGCTACACCTTC CASSPAGFANYGYTF
. TRBJ2-5 TRBV19 . TGTGCCAGTAGTATGTCGGAGACCCAGTACTTC CASSMSETQYF
. TRBJ2-7 TRBV5-4 . TGTGCCAGCAGCGCCGGACAGCTCTACGAGCAGTACTTC CASSAGQLYEQYF
. TRBJ2-3 TRBV25-1 . TGTGCCAGCAGTGTTGGGACCCGGCCGGATACGCAGTATTTT CASSVGTRPDTQYF
. TRBJ2-7 TRBV5-5 . TGTGCCAGCAGCCTTACAGGGACCCTCGACGAGCAGTACTTC CASSLTGTLDEQYF
. TRBJ1-1 TRBV27 . TGTGCCAGCAGCGCGGGGGCCCACACTGAAGCTTTCTTT CASSAGAHTEAFF